This TCR beta chain is drawn from a study of radiotherapy plus CTLA-4 blockade in lung cancer. The sample holds a few counts of this clone. Its antigen is still unknown. Study outcomes and limitations: Following radiotherapy plus ipilimumab, tumor-derived TCR clones expanded in the blood.

Profiling relied on immunoSEQ multiplex PCR, and the TCRdb table lists in-frame clones only, not all of them. The sample lists around 77,000 clones, roughly 74% occurring once. The CDR3 extends over 15 amino acids. Trimming cost V 3 bases and J 4 bases, with 13 bases left between them. Germline V gives CDR1 SEHNR, CDR2 FQNEAQ (reference sequence). The chain carries TRBV7-9 and TRBJ1-5; D gene unclear. The clonotype comes from a human donor with non-small cell lung cancer whose response to radiotherapy plus ipilimumab could not be evaluated. The material was peripheral blood, obtained from a patient treated with radiotherapy plus ipilimumab. CDR3 bases: TGTGCCAGCAGCTTTGGAGGGAACAATAATCAGCCCCAGCATTTT. It specifies CASSFGGNNNQPQHF.